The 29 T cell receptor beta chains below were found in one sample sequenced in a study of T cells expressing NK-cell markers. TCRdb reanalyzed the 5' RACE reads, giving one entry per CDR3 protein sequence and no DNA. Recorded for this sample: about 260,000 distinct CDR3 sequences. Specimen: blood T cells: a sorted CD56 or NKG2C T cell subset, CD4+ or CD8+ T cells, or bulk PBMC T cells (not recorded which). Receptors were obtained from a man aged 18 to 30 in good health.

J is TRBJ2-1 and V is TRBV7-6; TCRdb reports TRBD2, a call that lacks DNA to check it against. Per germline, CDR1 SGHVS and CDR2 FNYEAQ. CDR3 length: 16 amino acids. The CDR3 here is CASTPVEGGRNNEQFF.

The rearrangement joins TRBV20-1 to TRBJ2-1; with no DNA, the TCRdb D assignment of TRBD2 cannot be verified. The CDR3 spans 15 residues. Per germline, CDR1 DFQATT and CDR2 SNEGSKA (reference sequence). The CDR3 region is CTGTSGEGGINEQFF.

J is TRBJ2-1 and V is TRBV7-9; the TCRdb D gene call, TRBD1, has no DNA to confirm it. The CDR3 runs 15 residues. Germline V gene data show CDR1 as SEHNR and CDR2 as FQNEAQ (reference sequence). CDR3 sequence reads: CASSTKQGWNNEQFF.

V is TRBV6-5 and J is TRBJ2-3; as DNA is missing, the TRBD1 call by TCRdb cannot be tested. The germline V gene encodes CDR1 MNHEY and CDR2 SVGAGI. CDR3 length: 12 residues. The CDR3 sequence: CASSVRGGTQYF.

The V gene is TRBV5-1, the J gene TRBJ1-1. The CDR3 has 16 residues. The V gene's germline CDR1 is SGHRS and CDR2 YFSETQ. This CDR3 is CASSLVRSAANTEAFF.

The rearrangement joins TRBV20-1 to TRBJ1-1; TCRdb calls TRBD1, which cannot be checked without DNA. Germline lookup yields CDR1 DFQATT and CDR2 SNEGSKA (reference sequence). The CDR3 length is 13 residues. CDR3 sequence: CSMNRGRVTEAFF.

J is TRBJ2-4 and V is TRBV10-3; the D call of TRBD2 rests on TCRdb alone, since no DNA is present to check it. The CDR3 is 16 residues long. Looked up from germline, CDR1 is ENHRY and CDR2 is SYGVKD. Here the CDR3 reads CAISESQRETKNIQYF.

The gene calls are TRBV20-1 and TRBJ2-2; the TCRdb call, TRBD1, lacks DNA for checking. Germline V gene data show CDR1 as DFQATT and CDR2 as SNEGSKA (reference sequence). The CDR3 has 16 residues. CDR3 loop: CSADPTGTERAGELFF.

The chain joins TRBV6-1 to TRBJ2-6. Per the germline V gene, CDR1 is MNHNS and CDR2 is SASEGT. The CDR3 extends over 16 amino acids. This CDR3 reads CASKYTPTSGANVLTF.

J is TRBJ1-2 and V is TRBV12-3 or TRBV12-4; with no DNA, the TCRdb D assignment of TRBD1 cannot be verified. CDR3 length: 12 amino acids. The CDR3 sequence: CASSRDASGYTF.

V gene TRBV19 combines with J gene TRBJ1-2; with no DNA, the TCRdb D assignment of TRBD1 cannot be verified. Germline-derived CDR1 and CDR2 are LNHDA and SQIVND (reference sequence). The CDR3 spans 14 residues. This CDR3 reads CASSTGGIVYGYTF.

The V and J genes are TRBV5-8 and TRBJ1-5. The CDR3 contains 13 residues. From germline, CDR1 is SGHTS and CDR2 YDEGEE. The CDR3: CASSTYSNQPQHF. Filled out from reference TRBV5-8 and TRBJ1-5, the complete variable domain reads EAGVTQSPTHLIKTRGQQATLRCSPISGHTSVYWYQQALGLGLQFLLWYDEGEERNRGNFPPRFSGRQFPNYSSELNVNALELEDSALYLCASSTYSNQPQHFGDGTRLSIL.

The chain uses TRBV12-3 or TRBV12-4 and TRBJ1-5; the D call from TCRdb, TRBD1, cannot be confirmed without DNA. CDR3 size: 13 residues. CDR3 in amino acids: CASSTRAGQPQHF.

This chain's CDR3 is CASSLIARIGNIQYF. The chain employs TRBV12-3 or TRBV12-4 and TRBJ2-4. The CDR3 length is 15 residues.

The CDR3 loop is CASTPYTGATSVVRNEQFF. The V and J genes are TRBV12-3 or TRBV12-4 and TRBJ2-1; the TCRdb call, TRBD2, lacks DNA for checking. There are 19 residues in the CDR3.

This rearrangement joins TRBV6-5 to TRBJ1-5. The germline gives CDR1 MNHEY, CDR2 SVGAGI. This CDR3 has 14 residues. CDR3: CASSYSGSYQPQHF.

The CDR3 loop is CASSQDIGGRAADTQYF. This chain connects TRBV3-1 to TRBJ2-3; TCRdb designates TRBD2, a call that cannot be tested without DNA. The CDR3 spans 17 residues. CDR1 and CDR2 from the germline V gene are LGHDT and YNNKEL (reference sequence).

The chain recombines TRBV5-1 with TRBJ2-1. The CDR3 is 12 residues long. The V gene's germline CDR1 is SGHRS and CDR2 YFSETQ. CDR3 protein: CASTSGLDEQFF. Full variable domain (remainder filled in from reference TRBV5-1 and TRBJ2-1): KAGVTQTPRYLIKTRGQQVTLSCSPISGHRSVSWYQQTPGQGLQFLFEYFSETQRNKGNFPGRFSGRQFSNSRSEMNVSTLELGDSALYLCASTSGLDEQFFGPGTRLTVL.

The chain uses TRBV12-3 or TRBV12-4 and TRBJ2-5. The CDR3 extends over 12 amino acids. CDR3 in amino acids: CASGLAPETQYF.

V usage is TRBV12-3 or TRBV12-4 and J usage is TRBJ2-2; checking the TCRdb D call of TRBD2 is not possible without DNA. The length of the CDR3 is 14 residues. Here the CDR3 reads CASSPNGGTGELFF.

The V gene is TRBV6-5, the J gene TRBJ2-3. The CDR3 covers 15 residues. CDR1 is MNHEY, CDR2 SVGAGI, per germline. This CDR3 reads CASSYWVSGSDTQYF.

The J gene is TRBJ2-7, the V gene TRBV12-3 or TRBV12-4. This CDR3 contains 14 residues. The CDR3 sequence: CASSLAGLTYEQYF.

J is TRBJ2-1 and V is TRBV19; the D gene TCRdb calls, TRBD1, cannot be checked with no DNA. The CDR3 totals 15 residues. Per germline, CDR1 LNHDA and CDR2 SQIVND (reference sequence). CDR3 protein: CASKGGPGGYNEQFF.

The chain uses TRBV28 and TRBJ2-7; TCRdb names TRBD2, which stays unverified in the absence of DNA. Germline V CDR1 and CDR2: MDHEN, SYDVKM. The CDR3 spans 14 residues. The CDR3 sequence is CASSIAGGPIEQYF.

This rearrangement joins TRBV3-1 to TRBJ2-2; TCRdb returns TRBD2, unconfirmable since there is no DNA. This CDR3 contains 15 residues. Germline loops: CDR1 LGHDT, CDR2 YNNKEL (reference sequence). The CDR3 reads CASSQVAGRNGELFF.

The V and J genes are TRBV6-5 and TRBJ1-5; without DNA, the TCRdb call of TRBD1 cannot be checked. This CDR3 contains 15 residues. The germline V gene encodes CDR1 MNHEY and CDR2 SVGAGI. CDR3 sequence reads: CASGQTGSGNQPQHF.

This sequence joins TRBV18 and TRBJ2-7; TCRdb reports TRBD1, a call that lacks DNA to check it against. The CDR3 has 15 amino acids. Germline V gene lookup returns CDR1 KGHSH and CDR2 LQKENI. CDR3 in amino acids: CASSPPGQVPYEQYF.

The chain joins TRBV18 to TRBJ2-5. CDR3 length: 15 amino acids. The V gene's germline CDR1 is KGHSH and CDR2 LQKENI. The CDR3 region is CASSPQVSDQETQYF.

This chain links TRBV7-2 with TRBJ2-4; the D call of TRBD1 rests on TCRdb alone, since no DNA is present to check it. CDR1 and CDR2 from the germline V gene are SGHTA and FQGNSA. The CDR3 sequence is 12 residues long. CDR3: CASSSVTGPQYF.